Each of the 14 T cell receptor beta chains below was sequenced from the same sample in a study of cytomegalovirus exposure and HLA in healthy donors. Amplification used 60 Vbeta primers and 13 Jbeta primers. Produced via immunoSEQ multiplex PCR; TCRdb's table is partial and in-frame only. The sample has more than 110,000 clones; approximately 84% are singletons. Sequenced sample: PBMCs. These receptors all come from a man younger than 45 in good health and CMV-seropositive.

The chain combines TRBV4-2 with TRBJ2-3; D unresolved. The germline V and J ends were trimmed by 7 bases and 3 bases, with 8 bases remaining between them. Germline CDR1 LGHNA, CDR2 YNFKEQ. This CDR3 has 12 residues. CDR3 nucleotide sequence: TGTGCCAGCAACGCCGGGACAGATACGCAGTATTTT. Its protein is CASNAGTDTQYF.

The DNA of the CDR3 is TGTGCCAGCAGTCCCTCCGGGCTGGGGGGGAGTTCACCCCTCCACTTT. Translating it yields CASSPSGLGGSSPLHF. The chain has TRBV28 and TRBJ1-6, with D maybe TRBD1 (5 bases). Germline V gives CDR1 MDHEN, CDR2 SYDVKM. V was pared by 5 bases and J by 9 bases, with 20 bases between. The CDR3 has 16 residues.

The chain links TRBV20-1 to TRBJ2-5, with no clear D. The end of the DNA is better explained by TRBJ2-7, so the J call may be wrong. This CDR3 region has 11 residues. Germline CDR1 is DFQATT and CDR2 is SNEGSKA (reference sequence). CDR3 residues: CSAPAQAEQYF. The CDR3 coding sequence is TGCAGTGCACCGGCGCAGGCCGAGCAGTACTTC.

This chain links TRBV7-2 with TRBJ1-5; TRBD1 matches at 9 bases. Per germline, CDR1 SGHTA and CDR2 FQGNSA. This CDR3 spans 14 amino acids. The V gene end was trimmed by 6 bases and the J gene end by 6 bases; junction bases not matched to a gene: 6. The CDR3 here is CASSRTGAAQPQHF. The CDR3 DNA is TGTGCCAGCAGTCGGACAGGGGCGGCTCAGCCCCAGCATTTT.

J is TRBJ2-2 and V is TRBV27, with 8 bases matching TRBD2. This CDR3 is 16 amino acids long. Germline V lookup: CDR1 MNHEY, CDR2 SMNVEV (reference sequence). V lost 6 bases to trimming and J lost 6 bases; unmatched junction nucleotides: 12. The CDR3 nucleotides are TGTGCCAGCAGGACCACGGGGGGGGGAGGAGCCGGGGAGCTGTTTTTT. It yields the protein CASRTTGGGGAGELFF.

The genes are TRBV6-5 and TRBJ2-1, with 8 bases aligning to TRBD2. CDR3 length: 14 residues. Germline CDR1 reads MNHEY; CDR2 reads SVGAGI. The ends lost 4 bases at V and 8 bases at J; junction bases unmatched: 7. The CDR3 DNA reads TGTGCCAGCAGTTCGGGGGGGCCGGGGTATGAGCAGTTCTTC. Its translation is CASSSGGPGYEQFF.

The chain combines TRBV27 with TRBJ2-7; possible D gene TRBD2, 6 bases. The CDR3 spans 15 residues. V was clipped by 4 bases and J by 2 bases, with 15 bases between them. Germline assignment: CDR1 MNHEY and CDR2 SMNVEV (reference sequence). CDR3 loop: CASSSSGLSTYEQYF. CDR3 in DNA: TGTGCCAGCAGTTCCTCGGGACTTTCGACCTACGAGCAGTACTTC.

The V gene is TRBV10-2, the J gene TRBJ2-7, with D possibly matching TRBD1 (6 bases). V lost 3 bases, J lost 6 bases, and 6 bases lay in between. This CDR3 has 11 residues. The germline V gene has CDR1 WSHSY and CDR2 SAAADI. CDR3 DNA: TGCGCCAGCAGTGAAGGGGGCGAGCAGTACTTC. Translation gives CASSEGGEQYF.

V is TRBV27 and J is TRBJ1-6; 9 bases agree with TRBD1. CDR3 length: 14 residues. The germline V gene encodes CDR1 MNHEY and CDR2 SMNVEV (reference sequence). The trim removed 3 bases at V and 7 bases at J, leaving 1 base unmatched. The chain's CDR3 is CASSFGTGNSPLHF. CDR3 bases: TGTGCCAGCAGTTTCGGGACAGGGAATTCACCCCTCCACTTT.

V and J are TRBV18 and TRBJ1-6; 7 bases agree with TRBD1. Trimming took 4 bases from V and 8 from J; bases not matched to a gene: 5. There are 14 residues in the CDR3. CDR1 is KGHSH, CDR2 LQKENI, per germline. CDR3 residues: CASSLRTGDSPLHF. CDR3 DNA: TGTGCCAGCTCACTAAGAACAGGGGATTCACCCCTCCACTTT.

This clone was seen ten or more times. The chain is built from TRBV6-5 and TRBJ1-1, with 7 bases identical to TRBD1. The CDR3 extends over 15 amino acids. J gave up 1 base and V 0 bases, and 2 bases lay outside the gene matches. Per the germline V gene, CDR1 is MNHEY and CDR2 is SVGAGI. In DNA, the CDR3 is TGTGCCAGCAGTTACTCGGGACAGCAGAACACTGAAGCTTTCTTT. Its protein product is CASSYSGQQNTEAFF.

The gene calls are TRBV12-5 and TRBJ2-3, with 11 bases aligning to TRBD2. The CDR3 contains 17 residues. Germline values: CDR1 LGHNT, CDR2 FRNRAP. Unmatched junction bases numbered 6, after V lost 4 bases and J lost 0 bases. In DNA form, the CDR3 reads TGTGCTAGTGGTTCCGGGACTAGCGGCGCTAGCACAGATACGCAGTATTTT. Translating gives CASGSGTSGASTDTQYF.

The rearrangement joins TRBV7-9 to TRBJ2-1, with 8 positions matching TRBD1. CDR3 length: 15 amino acids. V lost 5 bases, J lost 3 bases, and 6 bases stayed unmatched. Germline V gives CDR1 SEHNR, CDR2 FQNEAQ (reference sequence). CDR3 DNA sequence: TGTGCCAGCAGCCCCGACAGGGGAGACTACAATGAGCAGTTCTTC. It translates to CASSPDRGDYNEQFF.

The V and J genes are TRBV30 and TRBJ1-1; D may be TRBD1 (5 bases). This CDR3 region has 15 residues. In germline, CDR1 is GTSNPN, CDR2 SVGIG (reference sequence). Trimming removed 4 bases at V and 1 base at J, with 16 bases between. CDR3 DNA: TGTGCCTGGATACCCCCGCCGGGGGGGAACACTGAAGCTTTCTTT. It specifies CAWIPPPGGNTEAFF. The complete variable domain, with remaining parts taken from reference TRBV30 and TRBJ1-1, reads SQTIHQWPATLVQPVGSPLSLECTVEGTSNPNLYWYRQAAGRGLQLLFYSVGIGQISSEVPQNLSASRPQDRQFILSSKKLLLSDSGFYLCAWIPPPGGNTEAFFGQGTRLTVV.